The 24 T cell receptor beta chains in this list originate from one sample, sequenced in a study of monozygotic twins with cystic fibrosis (dated by TCRdb to the early 2020s). Library generation was performed with the immunoSEQ multiplex PCR assay. TCRdb provides this immuneACCESS table in a form limited to in-frame rearrangements. Some clones are lacking; in checked studies, under half of them reflect an unresolved V gene, and why the rest are absent is not known. A total of 30,000 to 35,000 clones appear in this sample, more than 55% of them only once. Clones ranked in the top ten supply over 0.75% of the sample. The sequenced sample consisted of blood. The receptors shown here come from a girl aged 5-17 years with cystic fibrosis.

The chain carries TRBV7-6 and TRBJ2-7; possibly TRBD2 for D (5 bases). Trimming removed 5 bases from V and 0 bases from J, with 20 bases in between. CDR1 and CDR2 (germline): SGHVS, FNYEAQ. There are 17 residues in the CDR3. In nucleotides, the CDR3 is TGTGCCAGCAGCCCGCAAGAGCGGAGCTTCAGCTCCTACGAGCAGTACTTC. Amino acids: CASSPQERSFSSYEQYF.

The chain employs TRBV4-2 and TRBJ1-1; maybe TRBD1 (5 bases). The germline V gene encodes CDR1 LGHNA and CDR2 YNFKEQ. This CDR3 region has 14 residues. Trimming cost V 0 bases and J 5 bases, with 10 bases left between them. This CDR3 is CASSQDPGRTEAFF. The CDR3 DNA reads TGTGCCAGCAGCCAAGATCCAGGGCGGACTGAAGCTTTCTTT.

The rearrangement links TRBV28 to TRBJ1-5, with 7 bases that match TRBD1. The length of the CDR3 is 13 residues. J gave up 4 bases and V 10 bases, and 7 bases lay outside the gene matches. CDR1 is MDHEN and CDR2 is SYDVKM in the germline V gene. The CDR3: CATRDSLNQPQHF. The CDR3, as DNA: TGTGCCACCAGGGACAGTTTAAATCAGCCCCAGCATTTT. Full variable domain (rest looked up from reference TRBV28 and TRBJ1-5): DVKVTQSSRYLVKRTGEKVFLECVQDMDHENMFWYRQDPGLGLRLIYFSYDVKMKEKGDIPEGYSVSREKKERFSLILESASTNQTSMYLCATRDSLNQPQHFGDGTRLSIL.

The V call is TRBV5-1, the J call TRBJ2-6, with TRBD1 matching over 9 bases. The V gene's germline CDR1 is SGHRS and CDR2 YFSETQ. The CDR3 runs 15 residues. Losses at the gene ends were 4 bases for V and 10 bases for J; bases not matched to a gene: 9. The CDR3 sequence is CASSKSRDRENVLTF. DNA of the CDR3: TGCGCCAGCAGCAAGTCCCGGGACAGGGAAAACGTCCTGACTTTC.

The genes are TRBV5-1 and TRBJ2-5, with 9 positions matching TRBD2. J lost 0 bases, V lost 4 bases, and 7 bases had no gene match. CDR1 SGHRS and CDR2 YFSETQ come from the germline V gene. This CDR3 spans 16 amino acids. The CDR3 reads CASSTIAGENQETQYF. The DNA for the CDR3 is TGCGCCAGCAGCACCATAGCGGGAGAAAACCAAGAGACCCAGTACTTC.

V is TRBV6-1 and J is TRBJ2-5; 7 nucleotides line up with TRBD2. V shed 7 bases and J 5 bases; nucleotides not matched to a gene: 10. CDR3 length equals 14 residues. Germline V lookup: CDR1 MNHNS, CDR2 SASEGT. CDR3 sequence (DNA): TGTGCCAGCACTCTTCTCTTGACTAGCGAGACCCAGTACTTC. Translating it yields CASTLLLTSETQYF.

The chain joins TRBV5-5 to TRBJ2-1; no clear D. Germline V lookup: CDR1 SGHKS, CDR2 YYEKEE (reference sequence). The CDR3 runs to 15 residues. Trimming left V 1 base short and J 5 bases short, with 13 bases between. DNA for the CDR3: TGTGCCAGCAGCTTGTACAAAAAGCGAGACAATGAGCAGTTCTTC. It codes for CASSLYKKRDNEQFF.

Only a few counts were recorded for this clone. V gene TRBV2 combines with J gene TRBJ2-3; TRBD2 might be the D (6 bases). V was cut by 5 bases and J by 1 base, with 13 bases left in between. Germline V CDR1 and CDR2: SNHLY, FYNNEI. CDR3 length: 15 amino acids. The CDR3 nucleotides are TGTGCCAGCAGTCGGGGACTCGCCGGCACAGATACGCAGTATTTT. It is translated as CASSRGLAGTDTQYF.

CDR3: CASSLREGGPGQYF. The CDR3 region has the DNA TGTGCCAGCAGCTTACGGGAGGGAGGGCCAGGCCAGTACTTC. This sequence joins TRBV7-9 and TRBJ2-7; TRBD2 aligns across 8 bases. The CDR3 has 14 amino acids. V shed 2 bases, J shed 10 bases, and the junction held 10 bases outside the gene matches. CDR1 and CDR2 from the germline V gene are SEHNR and FQNEAQ (reference sequence).

V usage is TRBV9 and J usage is TRBJ1-2, with D perhaps matching TRBD1 (5 bases). Per the germline V gene, CDR1 is SGDLS and CDR2 is YYNGEE. The ends were cut back, 0 bases at V and 4 bases at J, with 13 bases in the middle. This CDR3 comprises 15 residues. CDR3 nucleotides: TGTGCCAGCAGCGTAGGGTCAGGGTCCTTCTATGGCTACACCTTC. Encoded protein: CASSVGSGSFYGYTF.

This clone was detected a few times. The gene calls are TRBV18 and TRBJ1-1; D is uncertain. The CDR3 totals 12 residues. The V end lost 2 bases, the J end lost 7 bases, and 8 bases lay between the germline ends. The germline gives CDR1 KGHSH, CDR2 LQKENI. This CDR3 reads CASSPGINEAFF. The CDR3 DNA reads TGTGCCAGCTCACCAGGGATCAATGAAGCTTTCTTT.

The table lists this clone with a count of one. J is TRBJ2-7 and V is TRBV12-5, with 8 bases identical to TRBD2. This CDR3 is 17 amino acids long. Germline-derived CDR1 and CDR2 are LGHNT and FRNRAP. J lost 3 bases, V lost 6 bases, and 16 bases had no gene match. CDR3 in amino acids: CASGPPAPVREGYEQYF. CDR3 sequence (DNA): TGTGCTAGTGGCCCCCCAGCCCCTGTCCGGGAGGGCTACGAGCAGTACTTC.

This rearrangement joins TRBV7-6 to TRBJ2-1, with D hard to call. The CDR3 contains 14 residues. Germline assignment: CDR1 SGHVS and CDR2 FNYEAQ. Trimming removed 0 bases from V and 4 bases from J, with 7 bases in between. CDR3 in DNA: TGTGCCAGCAGCTTAGCGGGTGATTACAATGAGCAGTTCTTC. It translates to CASSLAGDYNEQFF.

The chain uses TRBV5-6 and TRBJ2-7; 10 positions match TRBD2. The germline gives CDR1 SGHDT, CDR2 YYEEEE. The CDR3 is made up of 16 amino acids. Germline trimming cut 10 bases from V and 0 bases from J; bases unmatched to any gene: 13. CDR3 loop: CAPRTSGKTSSYEQYV. CDR3 nucleotide sequence: TGTGCCCCTCGTACTAGCGGGAAGACAAGCTCCTACGAGCAGTACGTC.

This clone was seen more than once but under ten times. V is TRBV28 and J is TRBJ2-7, with D tentatively TRBD1 (6 bases). Per germline, CDR1 MDHEN and CDR2 SYDVKM. This CDR3 spans 14 amino acids. V was clipped by 6 bases and J by 1 base, with 13 bases between them. Written as DNA, the CDR3 is TGTGCCAGCAGCCCGACAGGCTTGTCCTACGAGCAGTACTTC. It encodes CASSPTGLSYEQYF.

The V call is TRBV4-3, the J call TRBJ2-1; 7 bases match TRBD2. The V gene end was trimmed by 0 bases and the J gene end by 5 bases; junction bases not matched to a gene: 7. The CDR3 has 16 amino acids. Germline V gives CDR1 LGHNA, CDR2 YSLEER. In DNA form, the CDR3 reads TGCGCCAGCAGCCAAGATCTCACTAGCGTCAACAATGAGCAGTTCTTC. This translates into CASSQDLTSVNNEQFF.

The chain has TRBV2 and TRBJ2-3; D gene ambiguous. The CDR3 covers 13 residues. The germline V and J ends were trimmed by 7 bases and 4 bases, with 12 bases remaining between them. Germline CDR1 SNHLY, CDR2 FYNNEI. CDR3 in DNA: TGTGCCAGCATGGGAAAGGGCGCAGATACGCAGTATTTT. This gives the protein CASMGKGADTQYF. The full variable domain, its missing parts supplied by reference TRBV2 and TRBJ2-3, is EPEVTQTPSHQVTQMGQEVILRCVPISNHLYFYWYRQILGQKVEFLVSFYNNEISEKSEIFDDQFSVERPDGSNFTLKIRSTKLEDSAMYFCASMGKGADTQYFGPGTRLTVL.

The J gene is TRBJ2-4, the V gene TRBV5-6, with D unclear. Germline V gene data show CDR1 as SGHDT and CDR2 as YYEEEE. This CDR3 is built from 13 residues. V gave up 1 base and J gave up 7 bases, with 9 bases separating them. CDR3 DNA sequence: TGTGCCAGCAGCTTGACAGCGTCTAACATTCAGTACTTC. Protein sequence: CASSLTASNIQYF.

The chain joins TRBV28 to TRBJ1-1; D may be TRBD1 (6 bases). V lost 6 bases to trimming and J lost 0 bases, with 14 bases between them. Germline loops: CDR1 MDHEN, CDR2 SYDVKM. The CDR3 extends over 15 amino acids. CDR3 bases: TGTGCCAGCAGCCTGACAGGCCTCATGAACACTGAAGCTTTCTTT. Translation gives CASSLTGLMNTEAFF.

This clone was counted between two and nine times. The chain carries TRBV20-1 and TRBJ1-2; TRBD1 agrees at 7 bases. Germline CDR1 reads DFQATT; CDR2 reads SNEGSKA (reference sequence). The CDR3 length is 11 residues. Here the CDR3 reads CSADRAYGYTF. The CDR3 nucleotides read TGCAGCGCCGACAGGGCCTATGGCTACACCTTC.

The chain carries TRBV9 and TRBJ2-2; D may be TRBD1 (6 bases). Germline values: CDR1 SGDLS, CDR2 YYNGEE. V was shortened by 4 bases and J by 6 bases, with 13 bases between the two germline ends. This CDR3 has 14 residues. CDR3 in amino acids: CASSTTGFPGELFF. CDR3 DNA: TGTGCCAGCAGCACCACAGGGTTTCCCGGGGAGCTGTTTTTT.

This sequence joins TRBV21-1 and TRBJ2-5; the table assigns TRBD1, which was not confirmed against the DNA. TRBV21-1 is recorded as a pseudogene. The length of the CDR3 is 15 residues. DNA for the CDR3: TGTGCCAGCTGTAACCAGGGACAGGAGGAAGAGACCCAGTACTTC. It translates to CASCNQGQEEETQYF.

The V and J genes are TRBV29-1 and TRBJ2-5, with TRBD1 matching 8 bases. There are 13 residues in the CDR3. Per the germline V gene, CDR1 is SQVTM and CDR2 is ANQGSEA. J lost 2 bases, V lost 6 bases, and 5 bases had no gene match. The CDR3 region is CSVTGTGQETQYF. Written as DNA, the CDR3 is TGCAGCGTAACCGGGACAGGACAAGAGACCCAGTACTTC.

This clone was detected only a few times. V usage is TRBV7-2 and J usage is TRBJ2-1; 8 bases are a match to TRBD2. This CDR3 is 12 amino acids long. Germline assignment: CDR1 SGHTA and CDR2 FQGNSA. The CDR3 DNA reads as TGTGCTTCCTCCGGGGGGGACCATGAGCAGTTCTTC. As protein: CASSGGDHEQFF.